One and the same sample provided the 17 T cell receptor beta chains below, sequenced in a study of T cell repertoires in cytomegalovirus infection. TCRdb recomputed calls from the reads with MiXCR, one row per CDR3 protein. The table has around 740,000 distinct CDR3 sequences, 35% to 40% seen once; the top ten hold around 2.8%. The sample consisted of PBMCs. Every receptor here comes from a human donor in good health (CMV status not recorded). Some clones in this sample may be carry-over from other donors' samples.

This clonotype has only a few counts. The chain employs TRBV28 and TRBJ1-2; D gene ambiguous. V lost 9 bases and J lost 2, with 13 bases in between. This CDR3 has 13 residues. Germline lookup yields CDR1 MDHEN and CDR2 SYDVKM. Here the CDR3 DNA reads TGTGCCAGTTACTCGAAGGGAAACTATGGCTACACCTTC. It encodes CASYSKGNYGYTF.

This clonotype was observed at least ten times. This chain connects TRBV7-8 to TRBJ2-5; TRBD1 agrees at 9 bases. The germline V gene encodes CDR1 SGHVS and CDR2 FQNEAQ. The V and J ends lost 2 bases and 4 bases, in that order; junction bases with no gene match: 14. The CDR3 runs 18 residues. As DNA, the CDR3 is TGTGCCAGCAGCTTATATCATTTTAACAGGGGGCAGGTAGAGACCCAGTACTTC. Protein sequence: CASSLYHFNRGQVETQYF.

This clonotype was seen a few times. V is TRBV28 and J is TRBJ2-2; tentatively, D is TRBD1 (5 bases). The CDR3 sequence is 15 residues long. Germline-derived CDR1 and CDR2 are MDHEN and SYDVKM. Trimming took 7 bases from V and 5 from J, leaving 17 bases between them. CDR3 region: CASTPFGAGTGELFF. Here the CDR3 DNA reads TGTGCCAGCACCCCATTTGGAGCAGGGACCGGGGAGCTGTTTTTT.

The sample holds a few counts of this clonotype. The chain has TRBV20-1 and TRBJ1-5; 10 bases map to TRBD1. Germline-derived CDR1 and CDR2 are DFQATT and SNEGSKA (reference sequence). CDR3 length: 16 amino acids. Trimming removed 6 bases from V and 2 bases from J; junction bases left unmatched: 10. Here the CDR3 reads CSAIRDRGNGNQPQHF. DNA of the CDR3: TGCAGTGCCATCCGGGACAGGGGAAACGGCAATCAGCCCCAGCATTTT.

This chain joins TRBV7-6 and TRBJ1-2; D is possibly TRBD1 (5 bases). Germline lookup yields CDR1 SGHVS and CDR2 FNYEAQ. Trimming stripped 0 bases from V and 4 bases from J, with 18 bases between. The CDR3 contains 17 residues. CDR3 in DNA: TGTGCCAGCAGCTTAGCGCAGATCCCCGGGGGGACCTATGGCTACACCTTC. The encoded protein is CASSLAQIPGGTYGYTF.

This clonotype was recorded a few times. This chain links TRBV5-1 with TRBJ1-4, with TRBD1 identical over 10 bases. The junction had 7 bases not matched to a gene; V was cut back by 4 bases and J by 7 bases. The CDR3 loop spans 15 amino acids. Germline V CDR1 and CDR2: SGHRS, YFSETQ. The CDR3 DNA follows: TGCGCCAGCAGCGGATCCGGGACAGGGGTTGAAAAACTGTTTTTT. This gives the protein CASSGSGTGVEKLFF.

This clonotype has a handful of counts. The chain is built from TRBV27 and TRBJ1-4; 7 nucleotides agree with TRBD1. Germline CDR1 MNHEY, CDR2 SMNVEV (reference sequence). V shed 5 bases and J 5 bases; nucleotides not matched to a gene: 11. This CDR3 has 16 residues. The CDR3 coding sequence is TGTGCCAGCAGTAGACTCCGGGACAGCCAAAATGAAAAACTGTTTTTT. Its protein is CASSRLRDSQNEKLFF.

V gene TRBV28 combines with J gene TRBJ2-1, with 10 bases that match TRBD2. V trimming: 2 bases; J trimming: 7 bases; junction bases outside the gene matches: 2. In germline, CDR1 is MDHEN, CDR2 SYDVKM. The CDR3 sequence is 14 residues long. The CDR3 loop is CASSLLAGENEQFF. The CDR3 DNA is TGTGCCAGCAGTTTACTAGCGGGAGAAAATGAGCAGTTCTTC.

This clonotype was counted a few times. The chain employs TRBV5-6 and TRBJ2-7, with TRBD1 matching 10 bases. Germline-derived CDR1 and CDR2 are SGHDT and YYEEEE. The CDR3 runs to 13 residues. Unmatched junction bases numbered 2, after V lost 2 bases and J lost 6 bases. CDR3 in DNA: TGTGCCAGCAGCTTCGACAGGGGGCTCGAGCAGTACTTC. As protein: CASSFDRGLEQYF.

This clonotype was seen more than once but under ten times. The chain recombines TRBV20-1 with TRBJ2-2; tentative D call: TRBD2 (5 bases). Germline V gives CDR1 DFQATT, CDR2 SNEGSKA (reference sequence). V was pared by 4 bases and J by 0 bases, with 9 bases between. This CDR3 spans 14 amino acids. The CDR3 loop is CSAKDWSNTGELFF. CDR3 DNA sequence: TGCAGTGCTAAGGACTGGTCGAACACCGGGGAGCTGTTTTTT.

This clonotype has just a few counts. CDR3 sequence (DNA): TGTGCCAGCAGCTTAGGGACAGGGGTTGAAGCTTTCTTT. Encoded protein: CASSLGTGVEAFF. V is TRBV7-2 and J is TRBJ1-1, with 9 bases fitting TRBD1. V lost 1 base, J lost 7 bases, and 1 base stayed unmatched. The CDR3 contains 13 residues. CDR1 is SGHTA and CDR2 is FQGNSA in the germline V gene. The full variable domain, in which reference TRBV7-2 and TRBJ1-1 provide the parts outside the CDR3, is GAGVSQSPSNKVTEKGKDVELRCDPISGHTALYWYRQSLGQGLEFLIYFQGNSAPDKSGLPSDRFSAERTGGSVSTLTIQRTQQEDSAVYLCASSLGTGVEAFFGQGTRLTVV.

There are a few counts of this clonotype. J is TRBJ1-5 and V is TRBV6-5, with TRBD1 as a possible D gene (5 bases). V lost 6 bases, J lost 1 base, and 19 bases lay in between. CDR1 and CDR2 (germline): MNHEY, SVGAGI. This CDR3 is 17 amino acids long. CDR3 sequence (DNA): TGTGCCAGCAGCCCTGCCGGGGGAGGGCAAAGCAATCAGCCCCAGCATTTT. Amino acids: CASSPAGGGQSNQPQHF.

V usage is TRBV7-8 and J usage is TRBJ2-7; D is undetermined. The germline V gene has CDR1 SGHVS and CDR2 FQNEAQ. There are 14 residues in the CDR3. V lost 3 bases to trimming and J lost 4 bases, with 13 bases between them. The CDR3 bases are TGTGCCAGCAGCTTGTCGTCCAGAGTATACGAGCAGTACTTC. It translates to CASSLSSRVYEQYF.

The V call is TRBV28, the J call TRBJ1-6; D gene uncertain. CDR1 is MDHEN, CDR2 SYDVKM, per germline. This CDR3 spans 14 amino acids. V lost 2 bases to trimming and J lost 6 bases, with 8 bases between them. The CDR3 sequence is CASSLPASNSPLHF. CDR3 sequence (DNA): TGTGCCAGCAGTTTACCGGCCAGTAATTCACCCCTCCACTTT.

This clonotype turned up a few times. The rearrangement uses TRBV19 and TRBJ2-1; TRBD2 matches at 9 bases. J gave up 2 bases and V 4 bases, and 9 bases lay outside the gene matches. Germline values: CDR1 LNHDA, CDR2 SQIVND (reference sequence). This CDR3 region has 17 residues. Written as DNA, the CDR3 is TGTGCCAGTAGTACAAGGACTAGCGCAAACGCCTACAATGAGCAGTTCTTC. Translation: CASSTRTSANAYNEQFF. The full variable domain, with the rest looked up from reference TRBV19 and TRBJ2-1, is DGGITQSPKYLFRKEGQNVTLSCEQNLNHDAMYWYRQDPGQGLRLIYYSQIVNDFQKGDIAEGYSVSREKKESFPLTVTSAQKNPTAFYLCASSTRTSANAYNEQFFGPGTRLTVL.

V usage is TRBV10-2 and J usage is TRBJ2-2; D not resolved. Trimming stripped 6 bases from V and 1 base from J, with 12 bases between. Germline assignment: CDR1 WSHSY and CDR2 SAAADI. This CDR3 has 15 residues. CDR3: CASSPTAGNTGELFF. The CDR3 region has the DNA TGCGCCAGCAGCCCAACCGCAGGGAACACCGGGGAGCTGTTTTTT.

The chain recombines TRBV7-2 with TRBJ2-5; 8 nucleotides align to TRBD1. The CDR3 loop spans 18 amino acids. The germline CDR1 and CDR2 sequences are SGHTA and FQGNSA. Losses at the gene ends were 2 bases for V and 4 bases for J; bases not matched to a gene: 15. The CDR3 DNA reads TGTGCCAGCAGCTTAAACGGGGTCAGGGGGCTAATTGGAGAGACCCAGTACTTC. Encoded protein: CASSLNGVRGLIGETQYF.